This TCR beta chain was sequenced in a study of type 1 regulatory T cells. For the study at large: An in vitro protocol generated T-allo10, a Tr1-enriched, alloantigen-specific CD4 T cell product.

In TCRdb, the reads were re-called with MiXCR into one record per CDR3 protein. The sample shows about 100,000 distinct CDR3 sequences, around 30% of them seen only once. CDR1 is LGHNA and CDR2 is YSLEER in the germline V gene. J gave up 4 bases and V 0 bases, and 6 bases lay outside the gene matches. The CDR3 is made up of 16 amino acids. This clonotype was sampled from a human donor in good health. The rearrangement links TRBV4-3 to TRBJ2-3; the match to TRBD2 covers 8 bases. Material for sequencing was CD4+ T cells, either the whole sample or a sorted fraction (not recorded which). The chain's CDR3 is CASSQDPAGVPDTQYF. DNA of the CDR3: TGCGCCAGCAGCCAAGATCCAGCGGGAGTGCCAGATACGCAGTATTTT.